This TCR beta chain was identified in a study of early T cells in non-severe SARS-CoV-2 infection. Whole-study context: Unsorted whole blood bulk RNA was sequenced, with unpaired chains. General study points: VDJdb matching favored anti-spike CD8 responses, missing private and CD4 specificities.

Comment on this clonotype: The antigen remains unidentified.

Attached unique molecular identifiers marked individual cDNA molecules. TCRdb fed the 5' RACE reads into MiXCR, producing one record per CDR3 protein. In the table there are roughly 57,000 distinct CDR3 sequences, roughly an eighth of which are singletons. The sequenced material came from whole blood. The sequence came from an adult who was a healthcare worker with PCR-confirmed SARS-CoV-2 infection or an uninfected control (not recorded which).

In DNA, the CDR3 is TGTGCCAGCAGCTACGTCACACAGGGATTGTTGGGGGCCAACGTCCTGACTTTC. Protein product: CASSYVTQGLLGANVLTF. The J gene is TRBJ2-6, the V gene TRBV11-1, with a possible D match to TRBD1 (6 bases). Deletions cut 4 bases from V and 4 bases from J, with 20 bases between. CDR1 and CDR2 from the germline V gene are SGHAT and FQDESV (reference sequence). The CDR3 has 18 residues.